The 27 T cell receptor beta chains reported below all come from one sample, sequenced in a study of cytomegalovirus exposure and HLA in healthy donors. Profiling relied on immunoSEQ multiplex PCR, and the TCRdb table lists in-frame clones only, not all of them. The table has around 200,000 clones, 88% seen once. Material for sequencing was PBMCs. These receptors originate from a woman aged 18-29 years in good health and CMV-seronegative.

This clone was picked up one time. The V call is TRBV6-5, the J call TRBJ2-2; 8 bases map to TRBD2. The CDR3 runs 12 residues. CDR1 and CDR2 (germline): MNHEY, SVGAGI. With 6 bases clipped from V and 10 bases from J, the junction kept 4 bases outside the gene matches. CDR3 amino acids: CASRGLAVELFF. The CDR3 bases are TGTGCCAGCAGAGGACTAGCTGTGGAGCTGTTTTTT.

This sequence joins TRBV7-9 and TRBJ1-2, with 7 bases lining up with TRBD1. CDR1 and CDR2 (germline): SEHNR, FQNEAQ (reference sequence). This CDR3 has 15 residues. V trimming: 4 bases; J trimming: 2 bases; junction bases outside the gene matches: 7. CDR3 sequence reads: CASSSQLQGNYGYTF. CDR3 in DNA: TGTGCCAGCAGCTCCCAACTACAGGGGAACTATGGCTACACCTTC.

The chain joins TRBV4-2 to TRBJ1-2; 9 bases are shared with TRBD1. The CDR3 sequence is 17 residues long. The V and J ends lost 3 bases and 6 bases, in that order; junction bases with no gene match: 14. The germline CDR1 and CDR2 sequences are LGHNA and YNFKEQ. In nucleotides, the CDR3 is TGTGCCAGCAGCCAGGGACTATCGGGACAGGGCATCAATGGCTACACCTTC. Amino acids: CASSQGLSGQGINGYTF.

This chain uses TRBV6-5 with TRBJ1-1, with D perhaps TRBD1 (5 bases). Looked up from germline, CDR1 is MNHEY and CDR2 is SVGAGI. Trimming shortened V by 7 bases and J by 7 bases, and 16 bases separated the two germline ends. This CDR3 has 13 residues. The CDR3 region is CASIIQRTHEAFF. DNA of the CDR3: TGTGCCAGCATCATCCAAAGGACACATGAAGCTTTCTTT.

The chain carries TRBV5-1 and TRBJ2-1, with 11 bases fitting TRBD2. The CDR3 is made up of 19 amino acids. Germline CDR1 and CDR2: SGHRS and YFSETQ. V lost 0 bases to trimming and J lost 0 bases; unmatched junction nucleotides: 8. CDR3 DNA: TGCGCCAGCAGCTTGGTGTCTAGCGGGAGGATTAGCTCCTACAATGAGCAGTTCTTC. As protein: CASSLVSSGRISSYNEQFF.

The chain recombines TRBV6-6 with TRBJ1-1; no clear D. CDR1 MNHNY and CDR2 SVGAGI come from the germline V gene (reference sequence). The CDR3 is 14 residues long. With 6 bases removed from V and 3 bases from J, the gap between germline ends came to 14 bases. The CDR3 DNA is TGTGCCAGCAGGCAACAGCCTCCTTACACTGAAGCTTTCTTT. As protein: CASRQQPPYTEAFF.

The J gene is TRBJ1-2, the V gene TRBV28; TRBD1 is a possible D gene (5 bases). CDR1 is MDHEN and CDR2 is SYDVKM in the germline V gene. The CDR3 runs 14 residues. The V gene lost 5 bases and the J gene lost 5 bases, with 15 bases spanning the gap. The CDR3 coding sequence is TGTGCCAGCAGTCTAGGGGCAGGTCCTTATGGCTACACCTTC. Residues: CASSLGAGPYGYTF.

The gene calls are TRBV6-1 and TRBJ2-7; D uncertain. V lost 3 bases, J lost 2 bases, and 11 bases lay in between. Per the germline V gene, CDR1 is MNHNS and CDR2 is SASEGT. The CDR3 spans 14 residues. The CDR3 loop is CASSESLIPYEQYF. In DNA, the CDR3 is TGTGCCAGCAGTGAGAGTCTGATCCCCTACGAGCAGTACTTC.

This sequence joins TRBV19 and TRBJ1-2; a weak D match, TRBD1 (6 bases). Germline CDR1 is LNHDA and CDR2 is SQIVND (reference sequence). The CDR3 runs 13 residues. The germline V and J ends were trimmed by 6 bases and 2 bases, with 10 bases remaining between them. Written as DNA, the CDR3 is TGTGCCAGTAGAGGACAGTCGAACTATGGCTACACCTTC. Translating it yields CASRGQSNYGYTF.

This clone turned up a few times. CDR3 region: CASSLGQLNTEAFF. Written as DNA, the CDR3 is TGTGCCAGCAGCTTAGGACAGCTGAACACTGAAGCTTTCTTT. This rearrangement joins TRBV7-9 to TRBJ1-1; TRBD1 is a possible D gene (5 bases). The ends were cut back, 1 base at V and 0 bases at J, with 6 bases in the middle. Germline V gene lookup returns CDR1 SEHNR and CDR2 FQNEAQ (reference sequence). There are 14 residues in the CDR3.

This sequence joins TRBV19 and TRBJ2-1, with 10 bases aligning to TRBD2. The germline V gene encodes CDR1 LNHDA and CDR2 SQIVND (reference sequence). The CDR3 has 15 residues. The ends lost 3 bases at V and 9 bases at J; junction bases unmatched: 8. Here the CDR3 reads CASSISGRAFGEQFF. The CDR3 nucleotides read TGTGCCAGTAGTATCAGCGGGAGGGCCTTTGGTGAGCAGTTCTTC.

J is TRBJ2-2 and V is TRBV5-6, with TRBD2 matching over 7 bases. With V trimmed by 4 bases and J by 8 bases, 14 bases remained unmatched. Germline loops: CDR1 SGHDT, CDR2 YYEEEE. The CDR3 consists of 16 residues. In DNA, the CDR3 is TGTGCCAGCAGCCCGAGGATAGCGGGCCCTAATGGGGAGCTGTTTTTT. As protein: CASSPRIAGPNGELFF.

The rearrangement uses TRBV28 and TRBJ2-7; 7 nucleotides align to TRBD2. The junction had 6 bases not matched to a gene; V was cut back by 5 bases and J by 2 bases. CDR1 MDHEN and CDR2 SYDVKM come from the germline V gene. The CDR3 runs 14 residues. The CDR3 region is CASSLRESPYEQYF. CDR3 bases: TGTGCCAGCAGTCTGCGGGAGAGTCCCTACGAGCAGTACTTC.

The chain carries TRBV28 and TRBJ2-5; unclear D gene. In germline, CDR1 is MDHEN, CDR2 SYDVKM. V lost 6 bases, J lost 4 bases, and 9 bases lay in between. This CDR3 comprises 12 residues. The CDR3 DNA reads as TGTGCCAGCAGCCTTTACATAGAGACCCAGTACTTC. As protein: CASSLYIETQYF. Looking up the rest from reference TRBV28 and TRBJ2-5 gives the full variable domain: DVKVTQSSRYLVKRTGEKVFLECVQDMDHENMFWYRQDPGLGLRLIYFSYDVKMKEKGDIPEGYSVSREKKERFSLILESASTNQTSMYLCASSLYIETQYFGPGTRLLVL.

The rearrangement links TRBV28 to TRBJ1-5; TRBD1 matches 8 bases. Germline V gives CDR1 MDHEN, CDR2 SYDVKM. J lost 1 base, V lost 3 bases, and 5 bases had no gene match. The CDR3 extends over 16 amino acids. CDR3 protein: CASSFRGRGSNQPQHF. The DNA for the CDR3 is TGTGCCAGCAGTTTCAGGGGGCGGGGGAGCAATCAGCCCCAGCATTTT.

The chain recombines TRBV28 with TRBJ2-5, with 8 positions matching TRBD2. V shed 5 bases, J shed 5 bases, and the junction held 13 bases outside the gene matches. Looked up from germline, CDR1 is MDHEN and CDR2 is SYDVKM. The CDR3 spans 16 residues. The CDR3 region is CASSLSAGGAWETQYF. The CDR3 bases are TGTGCCAGCAGTCTATCGGCGGGGGGCGCGTGGGAGACCCAGTACTTC.

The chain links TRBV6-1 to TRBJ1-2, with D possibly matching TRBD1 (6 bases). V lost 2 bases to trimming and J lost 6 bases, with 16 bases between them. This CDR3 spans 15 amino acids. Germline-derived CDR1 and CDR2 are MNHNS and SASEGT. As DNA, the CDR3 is TGTGCCAGCAGTGAAAGCGGGGGCAGGGGCGATGGCTACACCTTC. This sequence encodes CASSESGGRGDGYTF.

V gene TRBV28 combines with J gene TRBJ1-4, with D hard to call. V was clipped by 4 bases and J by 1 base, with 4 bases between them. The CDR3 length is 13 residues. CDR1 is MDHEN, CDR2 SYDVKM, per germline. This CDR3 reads CASSSVTNEKLFF. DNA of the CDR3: TGTGCCAGCAGTTCAGTAACTAATGAAAAACTGTTTTTT.

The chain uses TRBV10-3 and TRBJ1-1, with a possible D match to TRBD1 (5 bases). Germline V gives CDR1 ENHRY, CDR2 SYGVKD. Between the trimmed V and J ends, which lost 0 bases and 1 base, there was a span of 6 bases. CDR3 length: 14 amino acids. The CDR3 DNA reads TGTGCCATCAGTGAGTCGGACACGAACACTGAAGCTTTCTTT. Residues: CAISESDTNTEAFF.

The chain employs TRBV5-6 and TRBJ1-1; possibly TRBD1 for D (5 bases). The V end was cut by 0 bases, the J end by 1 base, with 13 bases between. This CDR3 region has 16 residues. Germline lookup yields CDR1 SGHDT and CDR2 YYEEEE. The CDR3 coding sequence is TGTGCCAGCAGCTTGGCCTCCCGGGGGTCGAACACTGAAGCTTTCTTT. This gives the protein CASSLASRGSNTEAFF.

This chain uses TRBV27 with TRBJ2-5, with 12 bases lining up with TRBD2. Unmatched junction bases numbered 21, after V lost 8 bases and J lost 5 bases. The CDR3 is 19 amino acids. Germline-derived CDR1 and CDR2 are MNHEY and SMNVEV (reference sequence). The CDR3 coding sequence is TGTGCCAGCCGTCCTAGCGGGAGGGCCTTTCAAGGTATGACGGAGACCCAGTACTTC. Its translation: CASRPSGRAFQGMTETQYF.

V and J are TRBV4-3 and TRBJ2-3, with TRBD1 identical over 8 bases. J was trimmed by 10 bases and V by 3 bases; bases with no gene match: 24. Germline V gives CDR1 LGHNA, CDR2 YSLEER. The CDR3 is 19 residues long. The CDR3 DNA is TGCGCCAGCAGCCATCACCCCTCTGGAGGACAGGGCGGCTCGACGGCGCAGTATTTT. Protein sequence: CASSHHPSGGQGGSTAQYF.

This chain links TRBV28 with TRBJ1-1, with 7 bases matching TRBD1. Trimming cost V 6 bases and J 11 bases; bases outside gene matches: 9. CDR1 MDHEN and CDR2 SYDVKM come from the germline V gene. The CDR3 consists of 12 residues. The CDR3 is CASRQSAGGAFF. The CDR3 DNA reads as TGTGCCAGCAGACAATCAGCAGGGGGGGCTTTCTTT.

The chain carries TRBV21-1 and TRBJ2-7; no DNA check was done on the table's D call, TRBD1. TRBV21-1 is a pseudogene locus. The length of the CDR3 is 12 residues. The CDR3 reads CASSLQAYEQYF. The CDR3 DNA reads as TGTGCCAGCAGCCTACAGGCGTACGAGCAGTACTTC.

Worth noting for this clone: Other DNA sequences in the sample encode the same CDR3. The CDR3 DNA follows: TGCGCCAGCAGCGGCCGACTAGCGGGAGGAACCGATACGCAGTATTTT. It specifies CASSGRLAGGTDTQYF. The V gene is TRBV5-1, the J gene TRBJ2-3; 13 positions match TRBD2. The ends lost 4 bases at V and 6 bases at J; junction bases unmatched: 8. This CDR3 region has 16 residues. The germline CDR1 and CDR2 sequences are SGHRS and YFSETQ.

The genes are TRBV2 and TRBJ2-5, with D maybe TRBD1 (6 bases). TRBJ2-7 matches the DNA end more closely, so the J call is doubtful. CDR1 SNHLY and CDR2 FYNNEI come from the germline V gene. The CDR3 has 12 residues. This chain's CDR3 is CASRVDRNEQYF. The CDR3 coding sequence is TGTGCCAGCAGAGTGGACAGAAACGAGCAGTACTTC.

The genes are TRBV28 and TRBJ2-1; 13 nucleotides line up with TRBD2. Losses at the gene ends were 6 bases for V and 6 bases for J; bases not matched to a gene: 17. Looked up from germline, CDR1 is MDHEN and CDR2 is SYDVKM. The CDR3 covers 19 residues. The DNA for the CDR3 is TGTGCCAGCAGCCTCCCACTAGCGGGAGGGACCCCCCCCCTCAATGAGCAGTTCTTC. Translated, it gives CASSLPLAGGTPPLNEQFF.